This is a list of T cell receptor beta chains from one sample in a study of T cells in Graves' hyperthyroidism and ophthalmopathy. Via MiXCR, TCRdb re-called the multiplex PCR reads, giving one row per CDR3 protein. The sample contains 35,000 to 40,000 distinct CDR3 sequences, just under 50% of which appear only once. The specimen sequenced was blood. The receptors stem from a woman aged 45-60 years with Graves' hyperthyroidism that later progressed to Graves' ophthalmopathy. Each CDR3 is given with its conserved first and last residue. D genes are given only for firm matches. Clone size is not always given. Where it is, it says once, few, many or a class for expanded clones.

d_gene	abundance	v_gene	j_gene	CDR3aa	CDR3nt
TRBD2	-	TRBV5-5	TRBJ2-7	CASSLSSGRAHEQHF	TGTGCCAGCAGCTTGTCTAGCGGGAGGGCCCACGAGCAGCACTTC
TRBD1	few	TRBV2	TRBJ1-5	CASSESWGGQVHEHF	TGTGCCAGCAGTGAATCTTGGGGGGGACAGGTCCACGAGCATTTT
-	few	TRBV7-2	TRBJ2-5	CASTANNQPQYF	TGTGCCAGCACCGCTAACAATCAGCCCCAGTACTTC
TRBD2	-	TRBV29-1	TRBJ2-7	CSVEGLAGGFDEQYF	TGCAGCGTTGAAGGGCTAGCGGGAGGGTTCGACGAGCAGTACTTC
TRBD1	-	TRBV7-6	TRBJ1-2	CASSRTGNNYGYTF	TGTGCCAGCAGCCGGACAGGGAACAACTATGGCTACACCTTC
TRBD1	many	TRBV24-1	TRBJ1-1	CATSETPTGSLNTEAFF	TGTGCCACCAGTGAGACCCCGACAGGGAGTTTGAACACTGAAGCTTTCTTT
TRBD2	-	TRBV27	TRBJ2-3	CASSLRRGVTDTQYF	TGTGCCAGCAGTTTAAGGCGGGGGGTAACAGATACGCAGTATTTT
-	many	TRBV12-3/TRBV12-4	TRBJ2-7	CASSFWGGISNEQYF	TGTGCCAGCAGTTTTTGGGGCGGGATCTCGAACGAGCAGTACTTC
-	many	TRBV6-1	TRBJ2-1	CASSEILGSSYNEQFF	TGTGCCAGCAGTGAAATATTGGGGAGCTCCTACAATGAGCAGTTCTTC
TRBD2	-	TRBV20-1	TRBJ2-7	CSATGTSSSYEQYF	TGCAGTGCTACCGGGACTAGCTCCTCCTACGAGCAGTACTTC
-	once	TRBV19	TRBJ1-1	CATLPKGNTEAFF	TGTGCCACCCTCCCCAAGGGGAACACTGAAGCTTTCTTT
-	-	TRBV11-3	TRBJ2-7	CASSLWGDSYEQYF	TGTGCCAGCAGCTTATGGGGGGACTCCTACGAGCAGTACTTC
-	few	TRBV24-1	TRBJ2-1	CATQSDRESSYNEQFF	TGTGCCACTCAAAGCGATCGGGAAAGCTCCTACAATGAGCAGTTCTTC
TRBD2	-	TRBV7-2	TRBJ2-7	CASSSSGRGLYEQYF	TGTGCCAGCAGCTCTAGCGGGAGGGGGCTCTACGAGCAGTACTTT
-	-	TRBV19	TRBJ2-5	CASSMPGVGRTQYF	TGTGCCAGTAGTATGCCAGGGGTTGGGAGGACCCAGTACTTC
-	-	TRBV10-1	TRBJ1-2	CASSSQHNTF	TGCGCCAGCAGTTCTCAGCATAACACCTTC
-	-	TRBV9	TRBJ1-4	CASSTGGGGELFF	TGTGCCAGCAGCACCGGGGGGGGGGGTGAACTGTTTTTT
-	many	TRBV6-5	TRBJ1-2	CASSSLRSYGYTF	TGTGCCAGCAGTTCCCTTCGCTCCTATGGCTACACCTTC
-	-	TRBV6-6	TRBJ1-6	CASSQGTRNSPPHF	TGTGCCAGCAGTCAGGGAACGCGAAATTCACCCCCTCACTTT
TRBD1	-	TRBV9	TRBJ2-5	CASSAQGAETQYF	TGTGCCAGCAGCGCGCAGGGGGCGGAGACCCAGTACTTC
-	-	TRBV6-6	TRBJ2-5	CASSEGSRETQYF	TGTGCCAGCAGTGAGGGGAGTAGGGAGACCCAGTACTTC
TRBD2	-	TRBV9	TRBJ2-3	CASSRTSGGTDTQYF	TGTGCCAGCAGCCGAACTAGCGGGGGTACAGATACGCAGTATTTT
TRBD1	many	TRBV5-6	TRBJ2-7	CASSLWDRPLYEQYF	TGTGCCAGCAGCCTATGGGACAGACCCCTCTACGAGCAGTACTTC
-	-	TRBV6-5	TRBJ2-1	CASSYSAGRSYNEQFF	TGTGCCAGCAGTTACTCGGCAGGGAGGTCCTACAATGAGCAGTTCTTC
-	medium-sized	TRBV7-2	TRBJ2-7	CASSFGAEGTYEQYF	TGTGCCAGCAGCTTCGGAGCGGAGGGGACCTACGAGCAGTACTTC
-	many	TRBV12-5	TRBJ1-5	CASGFGSNQPQHF	TGTGCTAGTGGTTTTGGGAGCAATCAGCCCCAGCATTTT
-	medium-sized	TRBV24-1	TRBJ2-2	CATSDLSQGIYTGELFF	TGTGCCACCAGTGATTTGTCTCAGGGGATTTACACCGGGGAGCTGTTTTTT
-	-	TRBV4-1	TRBJ2-1	CASSSNRENAYEQFF	TGCGCCAGCAGCTCGAATAGAGAGAACGCCTACGAGCAGTTCTTC
-	once	TRBV6-5	TRBJ2-5	CASSYGRGRLTQYF	TGTGCCAGCAGTTACGGTCGAGGGAGGCTGACCCAGTACTTC
TRBD1	-	TRBV2	TRBJ2-1	CASILGTGPYNEQFF	TGTGCCAGCATTCTCGGGACAGGACCTTACAATGAGCAGTTCTTC
-	-	TRBV11-2	TRBJ1-2	CASSLAGRGGYTF	TGTGCCAGCAGCTTAGCGGGGCGAGGTGGCTACACCTTC
TRBD2	once	TRBV20-1	TRBJ2-7	CSASSRTSSYEQYF	TGCAGTGCTAGCTCCCGGACTAGCTCCTACGAGCAGTACTTC
TRBD1	-	TRBV7-9	TRBJ1-6	CASSPSGGRGESPLHF	TGTGCCAGCAGCCCCTCAGGGGGCAGGGGGGAATCACCCCTCCACTTT
TRBD1	-	TRBV20-1	TRBJ2-1	CSARWDRGFDTQFF	TGCAGTGCTAGGTGGGACAGGGGGTTCGATACGCAGTTCTTC
-	many	TRBV4-1	TRBJ2-5	CASSRVMGETQYF	TGCGCCAGCAGCCGAGTAATGGGAGAGACCCAGTACTTC
-	many	TRBV19	TRBJ1-5	CASSKAARQPQHF	TGTGCCAGTAGTAAGGCGGCTCGGCAGCCCCAGCATTTT
TRBD2	many	TRBV12-3/TRBV12-4	TRBJ2-7	CASMPSGKYEQYF	TGTGCCAGCATGCCTAGCGGGAAATACGAGCAGTACTTC